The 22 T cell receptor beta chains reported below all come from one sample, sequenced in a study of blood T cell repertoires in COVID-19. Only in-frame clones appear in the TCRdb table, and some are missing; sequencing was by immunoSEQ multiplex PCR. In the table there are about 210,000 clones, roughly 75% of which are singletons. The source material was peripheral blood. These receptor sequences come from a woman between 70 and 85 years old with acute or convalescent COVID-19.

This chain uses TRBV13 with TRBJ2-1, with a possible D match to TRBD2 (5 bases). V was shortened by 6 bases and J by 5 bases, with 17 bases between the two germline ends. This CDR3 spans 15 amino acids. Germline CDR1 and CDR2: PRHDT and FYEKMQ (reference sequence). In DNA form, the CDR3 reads TGTGCCAGCAGTTGGGCCCTAGCCCGAAACAATGAGCAGTTCTTC. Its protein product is CASSWALARNNEQFF.

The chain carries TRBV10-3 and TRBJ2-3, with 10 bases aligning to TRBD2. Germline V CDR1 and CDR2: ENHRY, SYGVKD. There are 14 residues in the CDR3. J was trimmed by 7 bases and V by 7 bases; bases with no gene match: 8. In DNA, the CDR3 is TGTGCCATCAATTTTAGCGGGGGGTCGAATACGCAGTATTTT. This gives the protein CAINFSGGSNTQYF.

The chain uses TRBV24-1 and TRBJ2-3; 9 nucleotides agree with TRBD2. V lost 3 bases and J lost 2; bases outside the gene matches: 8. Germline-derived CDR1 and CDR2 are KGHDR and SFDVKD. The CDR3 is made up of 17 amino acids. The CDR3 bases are TGTGCCACCAGTGATACACTAGCGGGCCATACCACAGATACGCAGTATTTT. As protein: CATSDTLAGHTTDTQYF.

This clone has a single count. CDR3 nucleotide sequence: TGTGCCAGCAAAACACAGGGAGCCTATAATTCACCCCTCCACTTT. It yields the protein CASKTQGAYNSPLHF. This sequence joins TRBV2 and TRBJ1-6; tentatively, D is TRBD1 (6 bases). V was pared by 7 bases and J by 2 bases, with 12 bases between. This CDR3 comprises 15 residues. Germline loops: CDR1 SNHLY, CDR2 FYNNEI.

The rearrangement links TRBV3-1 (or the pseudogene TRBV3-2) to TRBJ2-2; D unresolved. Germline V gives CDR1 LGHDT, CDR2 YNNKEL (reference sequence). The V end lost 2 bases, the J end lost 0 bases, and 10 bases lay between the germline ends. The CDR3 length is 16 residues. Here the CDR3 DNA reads TGTGCCAGCAGCCAACAGACAATATCGAACACCGGGGAGCTGTTTTTT. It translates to CASSQQTISNTGELFF.

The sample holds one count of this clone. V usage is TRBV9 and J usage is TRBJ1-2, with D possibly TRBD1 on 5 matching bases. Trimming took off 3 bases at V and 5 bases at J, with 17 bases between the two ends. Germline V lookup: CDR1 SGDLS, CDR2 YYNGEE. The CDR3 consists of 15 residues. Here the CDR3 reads CASSDRVGAGYGYTF. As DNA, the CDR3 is TGTGCCAGCAGCGACCGAGTTGGTGCAGGGTATGGCTACACCTTC.

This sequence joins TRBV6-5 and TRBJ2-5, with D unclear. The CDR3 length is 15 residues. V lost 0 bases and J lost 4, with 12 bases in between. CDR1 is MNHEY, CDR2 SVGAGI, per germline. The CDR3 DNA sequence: TGTGCCAGCAGTTACTCTCTAGGTAATCGAGAGACCCAGTACTTC. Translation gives CASSYSLGNRETQYF.

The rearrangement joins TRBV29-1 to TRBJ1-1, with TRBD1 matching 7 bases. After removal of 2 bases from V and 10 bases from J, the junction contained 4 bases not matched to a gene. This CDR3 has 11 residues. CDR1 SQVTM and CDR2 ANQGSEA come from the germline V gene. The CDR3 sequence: CSVEPPGGAFF. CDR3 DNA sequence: TGCAGCGTTGAACCCCCAGGGGGAGCTTTCTTT.

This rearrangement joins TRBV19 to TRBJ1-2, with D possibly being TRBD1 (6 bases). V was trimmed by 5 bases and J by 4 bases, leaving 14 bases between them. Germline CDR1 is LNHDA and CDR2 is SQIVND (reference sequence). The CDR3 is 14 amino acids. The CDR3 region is CASSLFDRTYGYTF. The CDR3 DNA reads TGTGCCAGTAGTCTATTTGACAGGACCTATGGCTACACCTTC.

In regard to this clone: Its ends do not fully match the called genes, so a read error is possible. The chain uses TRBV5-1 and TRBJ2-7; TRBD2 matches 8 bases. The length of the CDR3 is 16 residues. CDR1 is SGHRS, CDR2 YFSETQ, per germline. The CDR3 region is CARSGRGGGLSYEQYF. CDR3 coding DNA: TGCGCCCGCAGCGGCCGGGGGGGCGGTCTGAGCTACGAGCAGTACTTC. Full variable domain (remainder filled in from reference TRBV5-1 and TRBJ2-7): KAGVTQTPRYLIKTRGQQVTLSCSPISGHRSVSWYQQTPGQGLQFLFEYFSETQRNKGNFPGRFSGRQFSNSRSEMNVSTLELGDSALYLCARSGRGGGLSYEQYFGPGTRLTVT.

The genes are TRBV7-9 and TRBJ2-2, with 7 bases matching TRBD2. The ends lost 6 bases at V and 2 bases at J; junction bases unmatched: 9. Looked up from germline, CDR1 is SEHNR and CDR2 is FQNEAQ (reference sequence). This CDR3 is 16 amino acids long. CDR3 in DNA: TGTGCCAGCAGTCAGGCCGGCGGGGGTAACACCGGGGAGCTGTTTTTT. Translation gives CASSQAGGGNTGELFF.

Here the CDR3 reads CASSPRGGLPYEQYF. The DNA for the CDR3 is TGTGCCAGCAGTCCCCGGGGTGGGCTACCCTACGAGCAGTACTTC. V and J are TRBV6-5 and TRBJ2-7; possibly TRBD2 for D (5 bases). This CDR3 region has 15 residues. Trimming left V 5 bases short and J 2 bases short, with 16 bases between. Germline-derived CDR1 and CDR2 are MNHEY and SVGAGI.

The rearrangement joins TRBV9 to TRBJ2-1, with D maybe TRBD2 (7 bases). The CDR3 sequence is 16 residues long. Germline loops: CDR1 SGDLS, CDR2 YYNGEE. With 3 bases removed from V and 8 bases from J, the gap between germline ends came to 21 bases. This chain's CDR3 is CASSGDAGAKGDEQFF. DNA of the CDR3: TGTGCCAGCAGCGGCGATGCGGGGGCTAAAGGGGATGAGCAGTTCTTC.

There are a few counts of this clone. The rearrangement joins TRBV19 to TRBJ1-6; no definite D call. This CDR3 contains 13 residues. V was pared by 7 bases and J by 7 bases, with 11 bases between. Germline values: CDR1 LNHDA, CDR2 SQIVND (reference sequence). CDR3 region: CASTPGGNSPLHF. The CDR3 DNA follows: TGTGCCAGTACCCCAGGAGGGAATTCACCCCTCCACTTT. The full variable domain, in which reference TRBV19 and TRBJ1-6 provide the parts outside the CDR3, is DGGITQSPKYLFRKEGQNVTLSCEQNLNHDAMYWYRQDPGQGLRLIYYSQIVNDFQKGDIAEGYSVSREKKESFPLTVTSAQKNPTAFYLCASTPGGNSPLHFGNGTRLTVT.

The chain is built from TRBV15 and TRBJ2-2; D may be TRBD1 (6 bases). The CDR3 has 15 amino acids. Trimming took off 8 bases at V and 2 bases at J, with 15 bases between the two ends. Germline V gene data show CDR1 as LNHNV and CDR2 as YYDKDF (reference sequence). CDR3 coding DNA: TGTGCCACCCACCGAGGGGGTCTTAACACCGGGGAGCTGTTTTTT. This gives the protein CATHRGGLNTGELFF.

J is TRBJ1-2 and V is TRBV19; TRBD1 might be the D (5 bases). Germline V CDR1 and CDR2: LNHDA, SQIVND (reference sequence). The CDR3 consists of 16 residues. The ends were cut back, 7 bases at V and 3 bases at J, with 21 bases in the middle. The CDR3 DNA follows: TGTGCCAGTACTACCCCATGGGGTCGGGGGGACTATGGCTACACCTTC. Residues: CASTTPWGRGDYGYTF.

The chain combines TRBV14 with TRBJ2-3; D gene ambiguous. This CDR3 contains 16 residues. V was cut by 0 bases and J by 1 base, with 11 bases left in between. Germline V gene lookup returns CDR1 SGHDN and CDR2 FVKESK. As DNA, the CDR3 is TGTGCCAGCAGCCAAGAGCGGCCCCCCGGCACAGATACGCAGTATTTT. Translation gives CASSQERPPGTDTQYF.

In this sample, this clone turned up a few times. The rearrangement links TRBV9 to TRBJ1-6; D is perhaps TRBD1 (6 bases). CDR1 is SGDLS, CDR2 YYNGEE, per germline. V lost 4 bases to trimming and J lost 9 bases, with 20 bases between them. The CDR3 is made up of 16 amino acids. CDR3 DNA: TGTGCCAGCAGCCCACAGGGCCTTGCTTTGGGTTCACCCCTCCACTTT. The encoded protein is CASSPQGLALGSPLHF. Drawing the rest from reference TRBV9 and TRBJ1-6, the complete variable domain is DSGVTQTPKHLITATGQRVTLRCSPRSGDLSVYWYQQSLDQGLQFLIQYYNGEERAKGNILERFSAQQFPDLHSELNLSSLELGDSALYFCASSPQGLALGSPLHFGNGTRLTVT.

CDR3 in amino acids: CSASALDRLNSPLHF. CDR3 bases: TGCAGTGCTAGTGCGTTGGACAGATTGAATTCACCCCTCCACTTT. The chain is built from TRBV20-1 and TRBJ1-6; TRBD1 is a possible D gene (6 bases). The CDR3 consists of 15 residues. The germline V gene encodes CDR1 DFQATT and CDR2 SNEGSKA (reference sequence). V dropped 3 bases and J dropped 7 bases, with 16 bases sitting between them.

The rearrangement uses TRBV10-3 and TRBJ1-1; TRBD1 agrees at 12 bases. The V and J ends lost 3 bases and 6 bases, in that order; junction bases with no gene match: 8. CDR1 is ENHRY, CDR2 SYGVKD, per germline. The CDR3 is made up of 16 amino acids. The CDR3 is CAISDGDRGPLPEAFF. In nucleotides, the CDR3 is TGTGCCATCAGTGACGGGGACAGGGGGCCCCTACCTGAAGCTTTCTTT.

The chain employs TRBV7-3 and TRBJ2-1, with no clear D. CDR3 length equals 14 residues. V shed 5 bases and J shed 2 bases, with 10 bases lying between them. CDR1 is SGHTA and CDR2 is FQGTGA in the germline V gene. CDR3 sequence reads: CASSPSSTYNEQFF. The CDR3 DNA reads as TGTGCCAGCAGCCCCTCCAGTACCTACAATGAGCAGTTCTTC. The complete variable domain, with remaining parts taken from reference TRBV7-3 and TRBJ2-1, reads GAGVSQTPSNKVTEKGKYVELRCDPISGHTALYWYRQSLGQGPEFLIYFQGTGAADDSGLPNDRFFAVRPEGSVSTLKIQRTERGDSAVYLCASSPSSTYNEQFFGPGTRLTVL.

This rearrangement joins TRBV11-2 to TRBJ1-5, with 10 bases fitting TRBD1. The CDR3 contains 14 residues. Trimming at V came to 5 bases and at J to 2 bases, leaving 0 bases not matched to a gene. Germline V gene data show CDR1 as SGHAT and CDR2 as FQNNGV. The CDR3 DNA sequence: TGTGCCAGCAGCGGGACAGGGGGCAATCAGCCCCAGCATTTT. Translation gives CASSGTGGNQPQHF.